The present T cell receptor beta chain was sequenced within a study of beta chain features in type 1 diabetes. TCRB transcripts that were expressed got sequenced, as all of the isolated RNA had been reverse transcribed. Clones were sequenced by immunoSEQ multiplex PCR, and TCRdb holds only the in-frame ones, with some missing. The sample gives 130,000 to 150,000 clones, about 10% of which show up once; around 1.2% is in the top ten. Study-level points and caveats: Moderately but significantly shorter TCRB CDR3s were found in Type 1 diabetes patients in all four CD4+ subsets. Naive, central memory and Treg TCRB repertoires seemed to resemble each other more closely in patients than they did in healthy donors. Any HLA type influence on TCRB rearrangement was left unresolved here. Shorter templates might be favored by PCR, equally in patients and controls.

In regard to this clone: Its antigen remains unidentified.

The CDR3 loop spans 14 amino acids. Germline V CDR1 and CDR2: SEHNR, FQNEAQ (reference sequence). V was pared by 3 bases and J by 2 bases, with 3 bases of the junction left unmatched. The TCR comes from a man between 18 and 35 years old in good health. The specimen was naive CD4+ T cells from blood. The chain uses TRBV7-9 and TRBJ1-2; 7 positions agree with TRBD1. CDR3 protein: CASSFGGQNYGYTF. The CDR3 coding sequence is TGTGCCAGCAGCTTCGGGGGACAGAACTATGGCTACACCTTC.